Shown below are 7 T cell receptor beta chains from a single sample sequenced in a study of Tregs in tolerant kidney transplant recipients. Some clones are missing from TCRdb's copy, which holds only in-frame ones; the method was immunoSEQ multiplex PCR. The sample holds fewer than 80,000 clones, 95% to 98% seen once. The sequenced sample was CD4+ T cells from blood, obtained before the transplant. These receptor sequences come from a human donor who received a combined kidney and bone marrow transplant.

This sequence joins TRBV30 and TRBJ1-4; D not resolved. Per the germline V gene, CDR1 is GTSNPN and CDR2 is SVGIG (reference sequence). The V gene lost 0 bases and the J gene lost 0 bases, with 5 bases spanning the gap. The CDR3 contains 14 residues. This chain's CDR3 is CAWSVLSTNEKLFF. The CDR3 DNA sequence: TGTGCCTGGAGTGTTCTGTCAACTAATGAAAAACTGTTTTTT.

This clone was counted a single time. The V gene is TRBV25-1, the J gene TRBJ1-2; maybe TRBD1 (5 bases). The CDR3 has 13 residues. CDR1 MGHDK and CDR2 SYGVNS come from the germline V gene. V was cut by 4 bases and J by 5 bases, with 11 bases left in between. CDR3 bases: TGTGCCAGCAGTGCGGTCGGGGGTTATGGCTACACCTTC. This encodes CASSAVGGYGYTF.

V gene TRBV6-6 combines with J gene TRBJ2-2; the match to TRBD2 covers 7 bases. V lost 0 bases and J lost 2; bases outside the gene matches: 3. This CDR3 comprises 16 residues. Germline assignment: CDR1 MNHNY and CDR2 SVGAGI (reference sequence). The CDR3 is CASSYSGRGNTGELFF. In DNA, the CDR3 is TGTGCCAGCAGTTACTCGGGGAGGGGCAACACCGGGGAGCTGTTTTTT.

The CDR3 is CASSSPSSGSGTQYF. As DNA, the CDR3 is TGTGCCAGCAGCTCTCCCTCTAGCGGGAGTGGAACGCAGTATTTT. J is TRBJ2-3 and V is TRBV5-4; TRBD2 matches 10 bases. Germline values: CDR1 SGHNT, CDR2 YYREEE (reference sequence). The V and J ends lost 3 bases and 9 bases, in that order; junction bases with no gene match: 10. The length of the CDR3 is 15 residues.

V gene TRBV5-4 combines with J gene TRBJ2-7; tentative D call: TRBD2 (5 bases). The CDR3 is 15 amino acids. V gave up 4 bases and J gave up 5 bases, with 19 bases separating them. Germline V lookup: CDR1 SGHNT, CDR2 YYREEE (reference sequence). This CDR3 is CASSRGRLAGDEQYF. Here the CDR3 DNA reads TGTGCCAGCAGCCGAGGGCGGCTAGCCGGGGACGAGCAGTACTTC.

The chain uses TRBV13 and TRBJ2-7; perhaps TRBD1 as D (6 bases). Trimming took off 2 bases at V and 2 bases at J, with 16 bases between the two ends. The germline V gene has CDR1 PRHDT and CDR2 FYEKMQ (reference sequence). CDR3 length equals 16 residues. CDR3 residues: CASSLRAGRGPYEQYF. CDR3 nucleotide sequence: TGTGCCAGCAGCTTACGGGCGGGCAGGGGTCCCTACGAGCAGTACTTC.

CDR3 DNA: TGTGCCAGCTCCGCGTCGAACACTGAAGCTTTCTTT. It encodes CASSASNTEAFF. The chain employs TRBV18 and TRBJ1-1; D uncertain. The V and J ends lost 6 bases and 1 base respectively, with 6 bases between them. This CDR3 has 12 residues. CDR1 KGHSH and CDR2 LQKENI come from the germline V gene.